This T cell receptor (beta chain) is from a study of early T cells in non-severe SARS-CoV-2 infection. About the study: Sequencing used unsorted whole-blood bulk RNA, so chains lack pairing.

Researchers attached unique molecular identifiers to individual cDNA molecules. TCRdb re-called the 5' RACE reads through MiXCR, storing one row per CDR3 protein. The sample holds around 44,000 distinct CDR3 sequences, approximately 7.6% seen once. The V gene lost 0 bases and the J gene lost 3 bases, with 15 bases spanning the gap. Germline values: CDR1 DFQATT, CDR2 SNEGSKA (reference sequence). This CDR3 contains 15 residues. The clonotype originates from an adult who was a healthcare worker with PCR-confirmed SARS-CoV-2 infection or an uninfected control (not recorded which). The chain links TRBV20-1 to TRBJ2-7, with TRBD1 as a possible D gene (6 bases). Input material: whole blood. The CDR3 loop is CSARELNPGVYEQYF. The CDR3 DNA sequence: TGCAGTGCTAGAGAGCTTAATCCAGGGGTCTACGAGCAGTACTTC.